This T cell receptor beta chain originates from a study of shared clonotypes between healthy human individuals. Study context: Used for every donor were three CD4 naive, three CD4 memory, two CD8 naive and one CD8 memory plate. Study-level points and caveats: Generation probabilities were higher for clonotypes shared across all four sorted-subset donors than for unshared ones. Naive subsets tended to show greater estimated richness than memory subsets.

V gave up 1 base and J gave up 5 bases; unmatched junction bases: 16. Per the germline V gene, CDR1 is MNHEY and CDR2 is SMNVEV (reference sequence). This CDR3 has 18 amino acids. Remarks on this clone: Its antigen is unidentified.

The naive CD8 subset, CD45RO-negative cells positively selected for CCR7, excluded terminally differentiated effector memory CD45RA+ cells. For every subset, genomic DNA was evenly distributed across several immunoSEQ plates. Here immunoSEQ multiplex PCR was the method, and the copy in TCRdb shows in-frame clones only, minus some. Of roughly 2.1 million clones listed, just over 90% are singletons. This chain connects TRBV27 to TRBJ2-5; 7 positions agree with TRBD1. This TCR was recovered from a man between 18 and 35 years old in good health. Some clones in this sample may be carry-over from other donors' samples. The sample taken for sequencing was naive CD8+ T cells from PBMCs. Here the CDR3 reads CASSLLGVGQVVRETQYF. For the CDR3, the DNA is TGTGCCAGCAGTTTATTGGGTGTAGGACAGGTTGTTCGGGAGACCCAGTACTTC.